This T cell receptor beta chain appears in the sequencing data of a study of blood T cells in healthy people across ages. Study context: Researchers report that template switching captured about one barcoded beta molecule per two T cells.

For the second PCR, which ran for 7 to 11 cycles, a sample-barcoded 5' primer and a J-beta primer mix were used. Sequencing recovered at least 3 million CDR3-containing paired-end reads from each sample. TCRdb used MiXCR to reprocess the 5' RACE reads, holding one entry per CDR3 protein. The profile covers more than 700,000 distinct CDR3 sequences, with 53% appearing a single time and about 38% taken by the ten largest. Findings and caveats of the study: A greater number of naive CD4+ cells and higher diversity distinguished long-lived donors from aged donors.

The CDR3 has 13 amino acids. Germline lookup yields CDR1 SGHRS and CDR2 YFSETQ. V lost 0 bases, J lost 2 bases, and 5 bases lay in between. This clonotype came up many times. The antigen remains undetermined. Whenever a sample was processed, at least 6 million PBMCs were isolated. V is TRBV5-1 and J is TRBJ2-5; D is perhaps TRBD1 (5 bases). The sequenced sample consisted of blood. The source is a man at least 80 years old in good health. Here the CDR3 DNA reads TGCGCCAGCAGCTTGGGACAGCAAGAGACCCAGTACTTC. Its translation is CASSLGQQETQYF.